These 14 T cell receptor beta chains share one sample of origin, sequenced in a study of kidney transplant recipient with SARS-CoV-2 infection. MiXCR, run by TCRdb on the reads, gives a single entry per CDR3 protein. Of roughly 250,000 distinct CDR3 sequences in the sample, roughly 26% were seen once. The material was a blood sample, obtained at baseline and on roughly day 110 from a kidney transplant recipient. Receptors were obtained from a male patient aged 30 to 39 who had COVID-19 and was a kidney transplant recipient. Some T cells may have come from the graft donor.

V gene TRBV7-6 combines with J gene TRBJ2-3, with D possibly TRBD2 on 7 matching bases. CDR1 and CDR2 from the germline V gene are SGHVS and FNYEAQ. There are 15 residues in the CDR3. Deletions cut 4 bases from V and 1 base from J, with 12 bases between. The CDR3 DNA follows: TGTGCCAGCAGCTCGGGGGGCCCCGGCACAGATACGCAGTATTTT. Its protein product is CASSSGGPGTDTQYF.

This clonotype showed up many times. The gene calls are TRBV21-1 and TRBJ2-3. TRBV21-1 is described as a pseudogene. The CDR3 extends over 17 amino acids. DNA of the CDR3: TGTGCCAGCAGCCTTAAGTTAGCTACAGTCATGCAAGATACGCAGTATTTT. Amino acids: CASSLKLATVMQDTQYF.

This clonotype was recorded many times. The CDR3 reads CSARFIRRGTEAFF. CDR3 bases: TGCAGTGCTAGATTTATACGCCGGGGGACTGAAGCTTTCTTT. The chain carries TRBV20-1 and TRBJ1-1; D may be TRBD1 (5 bases). Trimming shortened V by 2 bases and J by 5 bases, and 15 bases separated the two germline ends. The germline V gene encodes CDR1 DFQATT and CDR2 SNEGSKA (reference sequence). CDR3 length: 14 amino acids.

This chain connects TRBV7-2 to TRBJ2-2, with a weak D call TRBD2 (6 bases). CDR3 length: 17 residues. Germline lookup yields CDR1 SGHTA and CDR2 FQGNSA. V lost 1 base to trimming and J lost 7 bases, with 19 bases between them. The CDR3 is CASSLDTGGLGGGELFF. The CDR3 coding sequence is TGTGCCAGCAGCTTAGATACAGGAGGGCTTGGGGGCGGGGAGCTGTTTTTT.

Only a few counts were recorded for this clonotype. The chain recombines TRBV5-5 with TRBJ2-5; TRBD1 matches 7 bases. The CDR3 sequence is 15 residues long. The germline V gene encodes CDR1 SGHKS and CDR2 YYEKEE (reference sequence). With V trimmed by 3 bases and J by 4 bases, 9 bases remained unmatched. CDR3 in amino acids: CASSSEDRRRETQYF. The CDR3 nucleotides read TGTGCCAGCAGCTCCGAGGACAGGCGGAGAGAGACCCAGTACTTC.

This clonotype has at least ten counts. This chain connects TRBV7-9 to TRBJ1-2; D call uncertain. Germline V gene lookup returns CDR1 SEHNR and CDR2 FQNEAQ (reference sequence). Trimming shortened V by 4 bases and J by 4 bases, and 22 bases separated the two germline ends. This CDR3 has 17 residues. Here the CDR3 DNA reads TGTGCCAGCAGCTGTGATTTATACCATGGAAAGACCTATGGCTACACCTTC. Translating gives CASSCDLYHGKTYGYTF.

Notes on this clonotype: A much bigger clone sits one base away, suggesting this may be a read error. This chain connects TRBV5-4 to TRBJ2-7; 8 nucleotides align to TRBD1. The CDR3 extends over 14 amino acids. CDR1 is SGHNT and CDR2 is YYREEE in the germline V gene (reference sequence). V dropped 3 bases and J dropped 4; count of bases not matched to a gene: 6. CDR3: CASSWTGNNYEQYF. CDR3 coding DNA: TGTGCCAGCAGCTGGACAGGGAATAATTACGAGCAGTACTTC.

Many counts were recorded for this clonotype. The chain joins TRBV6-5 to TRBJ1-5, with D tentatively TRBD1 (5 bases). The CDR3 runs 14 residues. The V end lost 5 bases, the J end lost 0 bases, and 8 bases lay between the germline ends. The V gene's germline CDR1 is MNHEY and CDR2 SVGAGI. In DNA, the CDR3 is TGTGCCAGCAGTAGGGGCAATAGCAATCAGCCCCAGCATTTT. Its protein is CASSRGNSNQPQHF.

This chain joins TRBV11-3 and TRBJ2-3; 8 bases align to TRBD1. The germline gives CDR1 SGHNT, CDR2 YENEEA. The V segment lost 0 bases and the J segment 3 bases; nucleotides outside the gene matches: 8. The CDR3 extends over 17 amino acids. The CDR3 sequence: CASSLDIGRGLTDTQYF. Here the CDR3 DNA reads TGTGCCAGCAGCTTAGATATTGGCAGGGGGCTAACAGATACGCAGTATTTT.

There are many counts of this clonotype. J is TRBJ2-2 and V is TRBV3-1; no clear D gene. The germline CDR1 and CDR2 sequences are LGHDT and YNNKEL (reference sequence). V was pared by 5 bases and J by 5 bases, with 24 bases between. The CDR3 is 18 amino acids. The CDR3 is CASSSIRPISGLTGELFF. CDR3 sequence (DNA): TGTGCCAGCAGCTCTATTCGTCCCATTTCAGGCTTGACCGGGGAGCTGTTTTTT. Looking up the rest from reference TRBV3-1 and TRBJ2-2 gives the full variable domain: DTAVSQTPKYLVTQMGNDKSIKCEQNLGHDTMYWYKQDSKKFLKIMFSYNNKELIINETVPNRFSPKSPDKAHLNLHINSLELGDSAVYFCASSSIRPISGLTGELFFGEGSRLTVL.

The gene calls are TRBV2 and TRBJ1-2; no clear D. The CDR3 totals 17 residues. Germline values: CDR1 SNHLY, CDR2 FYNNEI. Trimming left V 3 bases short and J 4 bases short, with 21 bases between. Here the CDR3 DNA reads TGTGCCAGCAGTGATTTCCGTTACCGACGAAAGACCTATGGCTACACCTTC. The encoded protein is CASSDFRYRRKTYGYTF.

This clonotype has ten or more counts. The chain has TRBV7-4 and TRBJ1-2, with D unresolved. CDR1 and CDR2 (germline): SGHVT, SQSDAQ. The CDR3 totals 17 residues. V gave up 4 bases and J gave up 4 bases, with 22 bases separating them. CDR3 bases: TGTGCCAGCAGCTGGTTAGGTTCAGCTCGAAAGACCTATGGCTACACCTTC. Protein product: CASSWLGSARKTYGYTF.

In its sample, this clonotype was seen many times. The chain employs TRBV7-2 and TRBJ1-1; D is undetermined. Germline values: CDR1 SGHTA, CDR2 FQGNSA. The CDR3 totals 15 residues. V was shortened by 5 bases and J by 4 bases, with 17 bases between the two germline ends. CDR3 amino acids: CASSRGGLPSTEAFF. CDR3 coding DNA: TGTGCCAGCAGCCGCGGAGGCCTCCCCAGCACTGAAGCTTTCTTT.

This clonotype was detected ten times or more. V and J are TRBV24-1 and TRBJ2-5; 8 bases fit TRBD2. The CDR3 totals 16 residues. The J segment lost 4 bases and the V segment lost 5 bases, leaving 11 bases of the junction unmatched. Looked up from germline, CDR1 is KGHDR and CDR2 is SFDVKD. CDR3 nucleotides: TGTGCCACCAGTGCTCCCCCGGGACTAGAAGGAGAGACCCAGTACTTC. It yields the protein CATSAPPGLEGETQYF.